The following is a T cell receptor (beta chain) sequence with its context. Its antigen is not identified. The data stem from a study of graft-versus-host responses after intestinal transplantation. Germline values: CDR1 SQVTM, CDR2 ANQGSEA. The CDR3 is 13 residues long. V gave up 7 bases and J gave up 2 bases, with 13 bases separating them. The method was immunoSEQ multiplex PCR; TCRdb's version includes in-frame clones alone and lacks a portion of them. The table includes about 85,000 clones, approximately 90% detected once. The sequencing used unstimulated CD8+ T cells sorted from spleen or lymph node cells, collected before transplant. The chain has TRBV29-1 and TRBJ2-3; no definite D call. This TCR was recovered from a human donor who was the organ donor for an intestinal transplant. The CDR3 loop reads CSASQVFTDTQYF. In nucleotides, the CDR3 is TGCAGCGCCTCACAAGTCTTCACAGATACGCAGTATTTT.